This passage covers 30 T cell receptor beta chains from one sample sequenced in a study of technical replicates of blood from a handful of donors. Measured with immunoSEQ multiplex PCR; TCRdb has only the in-frame clones, and not every one. The sample carries some 77,000 clones, 92% recorded once. Sequenced input: T cells isolated from PBMCs. The source is a human donor in good health.

J is TRBJ1-4 and V is TRBV6-5, with D hard to call. Trimming took off 4 bases at V and 3 bases at J, with 9 bases between the two ends. The CDR3 consists of 14 residues. Germline V gene data show CDR1 as MNHEY and CDR2 as SVGAGI. The CDR3 coding sequence is TGTGCCAGCAGTTGGAGGGTTCCTAATGAAAAACTGTTTTTT. This translates into CASSWRVPNEKLFF.

The chain carries TRBV6-5 and TRBJ2-7; TRBD1 aligns across 7 bases. The CDR3 sequence is 13 residues long. The V gene's germline CDR1 is MNHEY and CDR2 SVGAGI. The V gene end was trimmed by 10 bases and the J gene end by 3 bases; junction bases not matched to a gene: 9. DNA for the CDR3: TGTGCCACTGCCGGGACAGAGATCTACGAGCAGTACTTC. It yields the protein CATAGTEIYEQYF.

The chain uses TRBV5-6 and TRBJ1-1; 10 bases line up with TRBD1. Trimming at V came to 3 bases and at J to 4 bases, leaving 0 bases not matched to a gene. This CDR3 comprises 13 residues. In germline, CDR1 is SGHDT, CDR2 YYEEEE. CDR3 nucleotides: TGTGCCAGCAGCTGGGACAGGGGCACTGAAGCTTTCTTT. Protein product: CASSWDRGTEAFF.

The gene calls are TRBV5-1 and TRBJ2-3; D ambiguous. CDR3 length: 14 amino acids. V shed 1 base and J shed 2 bases, with 8 bases lying between them. In germline, CDR1 is SGHRS, CDR2 YFSETQ. The CDR3 loop is CASSLNRVTDTQYF. The CDR3 DNA follows: TGCGCCAGCAGCTTGAACAGAGTCACAGATACGCAGTATTTT.

This sequence joins TRBV6-6 and TRBJ1-2; tentatively, D is TRBD1 (6 bases). Germline V gene sequence: CDR1 MNHNY, CDR2 SVGAGI (reference sequence). The CDR3 is 15 residues long. Trimming removed 3 bases at V and 7 bases at J, with 18 bases between. The CDR3 loop is CASSYRQANLVGYTF. As DNA, the CDR3 is TGTGCCAGCAGTTATAGACAGGCTAACCTAGTTGGCTACACCTTC.

The chain employs TRBV4-1 and TRBJ2-7; no definite D call. CDR3 length: 15 residues. V was trimmed by 4 bases and J by 1 base, leaving 14 bases between them. Germline lookup yields CDR1 MGHRA and CDR2 YSYEKL. CDR3 DNA: TGCGCCAGCAGCCGAGAAAATATGTTTTCCTACGAGCAGTACTTC. The encoded protein is CASSRENMFSYEQYF.

This rearrangement joins TRBV2 to TRBJ2-7; TRBD1 matches 11 bases. The V segment lost 6 bases and the J segment 4 bases; nucleotides outside the gene matches: 11. This CDR3 contains 16 residues. The germline V gene has CDR1 SNHLY and CDR2 FYNNEI. The CDR3: CASSDGTGGLYYEQYF. Written as DNA, the CDR3 is TGTGCCAGCAGCGATGGGACAGGGGGTCTTTATTACGAGCAGTACTTC.

This clone was counted once. The chain carries TRBV29-1 and TRBJ2-1, with D perhaps matching TRBD2 (6 bases). From germline, CDR1 is SQVTM and CDR2 ANQGSEA. The CDR3 loop spans 12 amino acids. V lost 7 bases, J lost 4 bases, and 11 bases lay in between. The CDR3 is CSGPGEYNEQFF. The CDR3 DNA reads as TGCAGCGGACCGGGAGAATACAATGAGCAGTTCTTC.

This chain joins TRBV11-2 and TRBJ2-3, with 8 bases aligning to TRBD2. Germline V gives CDR1 SGHAT, CDR2 FQNNGV. The ends lost 5 bases at V and 5 bases at J; junction bases unmatched: 6. This CDR3 has 14 residues. The CDR3 sequence: CASSQAGVVDTQYF. The CDR3 nucleotides are TGTGCCAGCAGCCAAGCGGGAGTTGTAGATACGCAGTATTTT. The entire variable domain, with the rest obtained from reference TRBV11-2 and TRBJ2-3, is as follows: EAGVAQSPRYKIIEKRQSVAFWCNPISGHATLYWYQQILGQGPKLLIQFQNNGVVDDSQLPKDRFSAERLKGVDSTLKIQPAKLEDSAVYLCASSQAGVVDTQYFGPGTRLTVL.

The rearrangement joins TRBV7-3 to TRBJ1-1, with TRBD1 matching over 7 bases. CDR3 size: 15 residues. V was pared by 5 bases and J by 5 bases, with 11 bases of the junction left unmatched. CDR1 is SGHTA and CDR2 is FQGTGA in the germline V gene. The CDR3 region has the DNA TGTGCCAGCAGCCCAAGGACACACAGGGGAACTGAAGCTTTCTTT. Translated, it gives CASSPRTHRGTEAFF.

The CDR3 here is CASKGREGYNEQFF. The CDR3 nucleotides are TGTGCCAGCAAAGGGAGGGAGGGCTACAATGAGCAGTTCTTC. This chain joins TRBV2 and TRBJ2-1; 7 positions match TRBD2. The V gene's germline CDR1 is SNHLY and CDR2 FYNNEI. CDR3 size: 14 residues. With V trimmed by 7 bases and J by 3 bases, 6 bases remained unmatched. Using reference TRBV2 and TRBJ2-1 for the parts outside the CDR3, the full variable domain is EPEVTQTPSHQVTQMGQEVILRCVPISNHLYFYWYRQILGQKVEFLVSFYNNEISEKSEIFDDQFSVERPDGSNFTLKIRSTKLEDSAMYFCASKGREGYNEQFFGPGTRLTVL.

This chain uses TRBV6-1 with TRBJ1-1; tentative D call: TRBD1 (5 bases). V was shortened by 5 bases and J by 0 bases, with 7 bases between the two germline ends. The CDR3 covers 13 residues. The germline gives CDR1 MNHNS, CDR2 SASEGT. CDR3 nucleotide sequence: TGTGCCAGCAGTAGACAGATGAACACTGAAGCTTTCTTT. It is translated as CASSRQMNTEAFF.

V and J are TRBV4-2 and TRBJ1-1; the D gene is possibly TRBD1 (6 bases). V was shortened by 2 bases and J by 5 bases, with 12 bases between the two germline ends. This CDR3 is 14 amino acids long. Germline V CDR1 and CDR2: LGHNA, YNFKEQ. CDR3 region: CASSQQGLRTEAFF. The CDR3 region has the DNA TGTGCCAGCAGCCAACAGGGGTTAAGGACTGAAGCTTTCTTT.

This chain connects TRBV2 to TRBJ2-5, with 10 bases matching TRBD2. The CDR3 has 16 amino acids. CDR1 and CDR2 (germline): SNHLY, FYNNEI. The junction had 12 bases not matched to a gene; V was cut back by 7 bases and J by 4 bases. The CDR3 is CASKSEAGGPPETQYF. The CDR3 DNA reads as TGTGCCAGCAAATCGGAAGCGGGAGGGCCTCCAGAGACCCAGTACTTC.

V and J are TRBV6-5 and TRBJ2-1; the match to TRBD2 covers 8 bases. The V gene's germline CDR1 is MNHEY and CDR2 SVGAGI. The CDR3 has 15 amino acids. V was pared by 4 bases and J by 4 bases, with 6 bases of the junction left unmatched. This chain's CDR3 is CASSWGSGIYNEQFF. The DNA for the CDR3 is TGTGCCAGCAGTTGGGGTAGCGGGATTTACAATGAGCAGTTCTTC.

The rearrangement uses TRBV18 and TRBJ2-1; TRBD2 matches at 11 bases. The CDR3 spans 16 residues. Per the germline V gene, CDR1 is KGHSH and CDR2 is LQKENI. V gave up 2 bases and J gave up 2 bases; unmatched junction bases: 2. CDR3 region: CASSPRTSGPYNEQFF. CDR3 in DNA: TGTGCCAGCTCACCAAGGACTAGCGGGCCCTACAATGAGCAGTTCTTC.

The chain uses TRBV7-3 and TRBJ1-1, with D possibly TRBD1 on 6 matching bases. V was pared by 5 bases and J by 0 bases, with 16 bases between. Germline CDR1 is SGHTA and CDR2 is FQGTGA. The CDR3 loop spans 16 amino acids. CDR3: CASSKEGGGVNTEAFF. The CDR3 DNA reads TGTGCCAGCAGCAAAGAAGGGGGAGGGGTGAACACTGAAGCTTTCTTT.

V is TRBV9 and J is TRBJ2-1; 7 nucleotides match TRBD2. The V and J ends lost 0 bases and 4 bases, in that order; junction bases with no gene match: 7. This CDR3 is 16 amino acids long. Germline CDR1 SGDLS, CDR2 YYNGEE. As DNA, the CDR3 is TGTGCCAGCAGCGTAGGGTGGCGGGAGTCATACAATGAGCAGTTCTTC. Translation: CASSVGWRESYNEQFF.

The V gene is TRBV11-2, the J gene TRBJ1-1; D perhaps matches TRBD1 (5 bases). CDR1 and CDR2 (germline): SGHAT, FQNNGV. V was clipped by 1 base and J by 1 base, with 7 bases between them. The CDR3 sequence is 14 residues long. CDR3 amino acids: CASSLVTGNTEAFF. DNA of the CDR3: TGTGCCAGCAGCTTAGTTACAGGGAACACTGAAGCTTTCTTT.

The chain employs TRBV28 and TRBJ2-7; 7 bases are a match to TRBD2. CDR1 is MDHEN and CDR2 is SYDVKM in the germline V gene. The V and J ends lost 3 bases and 3 bases, in that order; junction bases with no gene match: 5. This CDR3 is 14 amino acids long. Here the CDR3 reads CASSFQREIYEQYF. CDR3 bases: TGTGCCAGCAGTTTTCAGCGGGAAATCTACGAGCAGTACTTC.

This clone showed up just once. The chain combines TRBV14 with TRBJ2-7; maybe TRBD1 (6 bases). CDR3 length: 14 amino acids. CDR1 and CDR2 (germline): SGHDN, FVKESK. With 3 bases removed from V and 1 base from J, the gap between germline ends came to 10 bases. The CDR3 DNA reads as TGTGCCAGCAGCCAGCTAGGACAGTCCTACGAGCAGTACTTC. Residues: CASSQLGQSYEQYF.

The chain couples TRBV6-5 to TRBJ2-7; TRBD1 aligns across 10 bases. Germline CDR1 reads MNHEY; CDR2 reads SVGAGI. V trimming: 8 bases; J trimming: 1 base; junction bases outside the gene matches: 2. CDR3 length equals 13 residues. CDR3 in amino acids: CASGDRGSYEQYF. The CDR3 DNA is TGTGCCAGCGGGGACAGGGGTTCCTACGAGCAGTACTTC.

The chain has TRBV5-1 and TRBJ2-5; weak D call: TRBD1 (6 bases). Germline CDR1 reads SGHRS; CDR2 reads YFSETQ. Trimming left V 0 bases short and J 5 bases short, with 8 bases between. This CDR3 is built from 13 residues. CDR3: CASSLAGAETQYF. Here the CDR3 DNA reads TGCGCCAGCAGCTTGGCAGGGGCCGAGACCCAGTACTTC.

V gene TRBV11-3 combines with J gene TRBJ2-7, with a weak D call TRBD1 (5 bases). Trimming stripped 0 bases from V and 4 bases from J, with 7 bases between. Germline V CDR1 and CDR2: SGHNT, YENEEA. The CDR3 loop spans 13 amino acids. The CDR3 nucleotides read TGTGCCAGCAGCTTAGAGACAGCTTACGAGCAGTACTTC. Its protein product is CASSLETAYEQYF.

The chain joins TRBV10-3 to TRBJ1-5, with no clear D. Germline CDR1 ENHRY, CDR2 SYGVKD. The CDR3 sequence is 13 residues long. The germline V and J ends were trimmed by 3 bases and 0 bases, with 3 bases remaining between them. The CDR3, as DNA: TGTGCCATCAGTGACAGTAGCAATCAGCCCCAGCATTTT. Protein: CAISDSSNQPQHF.

V and J are TRBV6-1 and TRBJ1-4; no firm D call. V lost 2 bases and J lost 0, with 10 bases in between. The CDR3 spans 16 residues. From germline, CDR1 is MNHNS and CDR2 SASEGT. DNA of the CDR3: TGTGCCAGCAGTGAAATTTGGAGGGCAACTAATGAAAAACTGTTTTTT. Amino acid sequence: CASSEIWRATNEKLFF.

The chain joins TRBV25-1 to TRBJ2-7; 10 positions match TRBD1. This CDR3 region has 16 residues. J was trimmed by 5 bases and V by 7 bases; bases with no gene match: 14. Germline lookup yields CDR1 MGHDK and CDR2 SYGVNS. CDR3 nucleotide sequence: TGTGCCAGCAAAGGGTGGTCGGGGACAGGGGAAAACGAGCAGTACTTC. Translated, it gives CASKGWSGTGENEQYF.

The chain combines TRBV27 with TRBJ1-1; D is uncertain. The CDR3 contains 13 residues. Trimming left V 3 bases short and J 1 base short, with 6 bases between. Germline V gene lookup returns CDR1 MNHEY and CDR2 SMNVEV (reference sequence). CDR3 DNA: TGTGCCAGCAGTTTTTACGGGAACACTGAAGCTTTCTTT. Amino acids: CASSFYGNTEAFF.

The chain recombines TRBV30 with TRBJ1-4; D unclear. Germline V lookup: CDR1 GTSNPN, CDR2 SVGIG (reference sequence). V was clipped by 3 bases and J by 4 bases, with 15 bases between them. The CDR3 spans 15 residues. CDR3 bases: TGTGCCTGGAGAACTAGACCGTCGAATAATGAAAAACTGTTTTTT. This codes for CAWRTRPSNNEKLFF. The variable domain in full, completed from reference TRBV30 and TRBJ1-4, reads SQTIHQWPATLVQPVGSPLSLECTVEGTSNPNLYWYRQAAGRGLQLLFYSVGIGQISSEVPQNLSASRPQDRQFILSSKKLLLSDSGFYLCAWRTRPSNNEKLFFGSGTQLSVL.

The gene calls are TRBV25-1 and TRBJ2-1, with 7 bases matching TRBD2. With 7 bases clipped from V and 1 base from J, the junction kept 4 bases outside the gene matches. The CDR3 consists of 14 residues. The germline V gene encodes CDR1 MGHDK and CDR2 SYGVNS. This CDR3 reads CASNGLESYNEQFF. The CDR3 DNA sequence: TGTGCCAGCAATGGACTAGAGTCCTACAATGAGCAGTTCTTC.